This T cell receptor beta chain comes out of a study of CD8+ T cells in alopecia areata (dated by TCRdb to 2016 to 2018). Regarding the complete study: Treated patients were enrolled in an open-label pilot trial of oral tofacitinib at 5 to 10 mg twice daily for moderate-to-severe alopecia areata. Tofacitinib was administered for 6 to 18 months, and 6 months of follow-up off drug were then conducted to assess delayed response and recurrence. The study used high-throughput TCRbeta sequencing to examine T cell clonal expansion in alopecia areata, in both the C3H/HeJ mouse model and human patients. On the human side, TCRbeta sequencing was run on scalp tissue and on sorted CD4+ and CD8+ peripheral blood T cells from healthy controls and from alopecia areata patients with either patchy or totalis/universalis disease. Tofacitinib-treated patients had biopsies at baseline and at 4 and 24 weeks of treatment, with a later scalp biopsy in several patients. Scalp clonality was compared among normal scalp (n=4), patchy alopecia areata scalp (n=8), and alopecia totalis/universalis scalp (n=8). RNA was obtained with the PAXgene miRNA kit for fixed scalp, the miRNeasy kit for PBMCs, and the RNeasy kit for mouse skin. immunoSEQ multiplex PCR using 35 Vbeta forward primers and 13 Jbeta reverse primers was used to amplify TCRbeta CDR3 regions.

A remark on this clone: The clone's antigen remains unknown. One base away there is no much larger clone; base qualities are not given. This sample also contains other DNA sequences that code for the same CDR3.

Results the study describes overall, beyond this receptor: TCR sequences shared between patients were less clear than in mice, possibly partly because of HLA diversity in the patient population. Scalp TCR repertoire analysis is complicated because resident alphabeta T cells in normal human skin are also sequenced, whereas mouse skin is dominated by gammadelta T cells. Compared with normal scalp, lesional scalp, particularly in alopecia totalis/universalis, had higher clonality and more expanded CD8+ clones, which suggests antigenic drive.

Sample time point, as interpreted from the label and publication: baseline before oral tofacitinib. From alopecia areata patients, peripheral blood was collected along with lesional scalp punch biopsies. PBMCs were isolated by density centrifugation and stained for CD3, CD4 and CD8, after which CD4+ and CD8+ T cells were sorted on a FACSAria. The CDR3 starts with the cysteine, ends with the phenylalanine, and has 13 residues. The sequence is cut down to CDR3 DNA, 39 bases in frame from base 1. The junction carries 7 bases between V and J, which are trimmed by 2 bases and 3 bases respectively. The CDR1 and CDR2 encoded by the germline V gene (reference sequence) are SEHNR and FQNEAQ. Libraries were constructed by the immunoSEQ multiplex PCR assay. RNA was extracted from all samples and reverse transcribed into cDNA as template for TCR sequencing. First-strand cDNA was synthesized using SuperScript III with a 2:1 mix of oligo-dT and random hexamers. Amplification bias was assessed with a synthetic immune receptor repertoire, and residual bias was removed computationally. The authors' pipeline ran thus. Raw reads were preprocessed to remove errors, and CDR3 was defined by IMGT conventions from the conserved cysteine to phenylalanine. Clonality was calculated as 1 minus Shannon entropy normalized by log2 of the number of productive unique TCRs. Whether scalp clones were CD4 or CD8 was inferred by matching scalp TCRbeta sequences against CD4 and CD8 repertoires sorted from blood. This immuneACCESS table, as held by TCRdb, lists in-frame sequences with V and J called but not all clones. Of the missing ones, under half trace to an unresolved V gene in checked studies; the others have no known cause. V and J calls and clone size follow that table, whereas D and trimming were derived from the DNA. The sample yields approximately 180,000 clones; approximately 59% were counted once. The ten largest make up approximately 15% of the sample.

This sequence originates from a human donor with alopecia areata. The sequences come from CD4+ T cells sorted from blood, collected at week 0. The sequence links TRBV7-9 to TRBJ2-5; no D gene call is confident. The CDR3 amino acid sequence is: CASSLLGKETQYF. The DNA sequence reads TGTGCCAGCAGCTTATTGGGAAAAGAGACCCAGTACTTC.